This T cell receptor beta chain was identified during a study of CD8+CD57+ T cells in acquired aplastic anemia. Study details: An average of roughly 3 ug of DNA was obtained from sorted CD4+ and CD8+ cells.

This CDR3 has 15 residues. V was clipped by 9 bases and J by 6 bases; unmatched bases: 10. Germline CDR1 KGHDR, CDR2 SFDVKD. On this clonotype itself: Its antigen is currently unknown.

Patients chosen for sequencing had shown CD8+CD57+ cell expansion by flow cytometry. CDR3 and TCR beta VDJ profiling relied on genomic DNA as the template. Using its own MiXCR run on the reads, TCRdb lists one record per CDR3 protein. The sample includes about 40,000 distinct CDR3 sequences, roughly 63% of them seen just once. Study findings and constraints: Patients and controls had in common 25 to 30 CD8+ CDR3 sequences.

This sequence was found in a human donor with aplastic anemia. The chain couples TRBV24-1 to TRBJ2-1, with 10 positions matching TRBD2. Sequenced input: sorted CD4+, CD8+, or CD8+CD57+ T cells (not recorded which) from PBMCs. The CDR3 region is CATQSLAGDTNEQFF. The DNA of the CDR3 is TGTGCCACCCAAAGCCTAGCGGGAGACACCAATGAGCAGTTCTTC.